This TCR beta chain is from a study of blood T cell repertoires in COVID-19. Study background: Sample material is recorded as cDNA or gDNA derived from T cells, B-cell-depleted T cells, or PBMCs.

In Cohort 3, a recovered donor had either two negative PCRs, clearance, or symptom resolution. The CDR3 contains 12 residues. CDR1 and CDR2 from the germline V gene are SQVTM and ANQGSEA. The junction had 6 bases not matched to a gene; V was cut back by 5 bases and J by 7 bases. Source study methods: Reference gene primer amplification gave nucleated cell count estimates. TCRdb's table, derived via immunoSEQ multiplex PCR, lists solely in-frame clones and lacks some. The V and J calls and the clone size are those of that table, but D and trimming were determined from the DNA. The repertoire holds roughly 180,000 clones, approximately 85% seen once, with around 8.6% in the top ten.

This sequence was found in a woman aged 30 to 39 who had recovered from COVID-19. The chain combines TRBV29-1 with TRBJ2-5, with 8 bases lining up with TRBD2. The source material was PBMCs or T cells enriched from blood (not recorded which). The CDR3 is CSVTGGVRTQYF. The CDR3 bases are TGCAGCGTTACGGGAGGGGTTCGGACCCAGTACTTC.